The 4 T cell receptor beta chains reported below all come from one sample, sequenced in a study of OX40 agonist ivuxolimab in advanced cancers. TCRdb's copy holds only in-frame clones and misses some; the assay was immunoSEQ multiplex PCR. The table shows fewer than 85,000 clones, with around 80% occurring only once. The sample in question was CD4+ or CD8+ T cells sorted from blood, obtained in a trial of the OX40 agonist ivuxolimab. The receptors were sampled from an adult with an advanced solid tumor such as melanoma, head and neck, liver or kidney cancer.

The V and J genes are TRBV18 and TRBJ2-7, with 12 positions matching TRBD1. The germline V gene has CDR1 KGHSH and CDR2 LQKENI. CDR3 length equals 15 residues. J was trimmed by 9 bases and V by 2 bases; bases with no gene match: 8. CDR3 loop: CASSPGTGGADPQYF. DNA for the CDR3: TGTGCCAGCTCACCAGGGACAGGGGGCGCTGACCCGCAGTACTTC. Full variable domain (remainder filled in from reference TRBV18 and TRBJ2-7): NAGVMQNPRHLVRRRGQEARLRCSPMKGHSHVYWYRQLPEEGLKFMVYLQKENIIDESGMPKERFSAEFPKEGPSILRIQQVVRGDSAAYFCASSPGTGGADPQYFGPGTRLTVT.

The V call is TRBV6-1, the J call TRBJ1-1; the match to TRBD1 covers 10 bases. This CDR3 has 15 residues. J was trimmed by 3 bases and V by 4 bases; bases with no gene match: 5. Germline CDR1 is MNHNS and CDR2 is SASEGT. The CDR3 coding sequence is TGTGCCAGCAGTGCGGGGGACAGGGGCTACACTGAAGCTTTCTTT. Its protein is CASSAGDRGYTEAFF.

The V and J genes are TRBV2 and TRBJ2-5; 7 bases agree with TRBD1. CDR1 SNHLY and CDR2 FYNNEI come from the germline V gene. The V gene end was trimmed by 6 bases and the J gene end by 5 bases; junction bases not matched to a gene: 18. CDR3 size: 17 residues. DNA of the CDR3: TGTGCCAGCAGACCAGAGCAAGGGGGCCCGGCTTGGGAGACCCAGTACTTC. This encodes CASRPEQGGPAWETQYF.

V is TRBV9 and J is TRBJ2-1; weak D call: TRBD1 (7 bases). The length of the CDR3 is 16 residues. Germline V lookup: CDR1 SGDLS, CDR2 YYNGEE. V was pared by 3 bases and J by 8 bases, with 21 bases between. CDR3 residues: CASSARQGGGFDEQFF. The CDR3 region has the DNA TGTGCCAGCAGCGCAAGACAGGGAGGAGGGTTCGATGAGCAGTTCTTC.